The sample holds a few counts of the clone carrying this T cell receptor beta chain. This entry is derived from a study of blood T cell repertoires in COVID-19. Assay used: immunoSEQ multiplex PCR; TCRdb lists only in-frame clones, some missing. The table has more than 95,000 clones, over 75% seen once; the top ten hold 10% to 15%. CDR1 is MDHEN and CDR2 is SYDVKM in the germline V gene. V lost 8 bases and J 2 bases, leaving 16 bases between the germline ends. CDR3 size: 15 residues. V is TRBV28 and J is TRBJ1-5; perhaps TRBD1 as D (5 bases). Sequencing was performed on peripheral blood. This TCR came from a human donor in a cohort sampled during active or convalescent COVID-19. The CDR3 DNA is TGTGCCAGCTACCCCTCAGGGTCGGGCAATCAGCCCCAGCATTTT. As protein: CASYPSGSGNQPQHF.